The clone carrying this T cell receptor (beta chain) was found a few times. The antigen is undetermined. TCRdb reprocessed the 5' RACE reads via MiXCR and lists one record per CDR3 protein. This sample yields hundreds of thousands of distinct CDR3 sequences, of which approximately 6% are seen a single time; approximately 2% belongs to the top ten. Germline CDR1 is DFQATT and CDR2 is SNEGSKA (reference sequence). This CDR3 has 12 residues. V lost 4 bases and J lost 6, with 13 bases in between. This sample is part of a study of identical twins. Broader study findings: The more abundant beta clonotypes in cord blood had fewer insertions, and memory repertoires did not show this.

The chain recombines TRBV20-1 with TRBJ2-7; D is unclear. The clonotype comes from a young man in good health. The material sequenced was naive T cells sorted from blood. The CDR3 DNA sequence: TGCAGTGCTACCCCACTTTTCAGCGAGCAGTACTTC. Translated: CSATPLFSEQYF.